This TCR beta chain derives from a study of blood T cell repertoires in COVID-19. Study context: In each case, the material was cDNA or gDNA derived from T cells, B-cell-depleted T cells, or PBMCs.

Those enrolled in Seattle joined during active infection and were followed longitudinally afterward. Trimming removed 5 bases from V and 2 bases from J; junction bases left unmatched: 6. The CDR3 extends over 16 amino acids. Germline CDR1 MNHEY, CDR2 SMNVEV (reference sequence). Original processing methods: Scientists estimated how many nucleated cells there were by amplifying reference gene primers. Method: immunoSEQ multiplex PCR; TCRdb's copy keeps in-frame clones and lacks some. V, J and clone size are those of that table, while D and trimming were read from the DNA. The sample has 200,000 to 250,000 clones, 65% to 90% seen once.

The sequence was obtained from a woman aged 70-85 years with COVID-19, enrolled during active disease. Sample: peripheral blood. The gene calls are TRBV27 and TRBJ2-5, with 12 bases lining up with TRBD2. CDR3 protein: CASSPTSGGSQETQYF. The CDR3, as DNA: TGTGCCAGCAGTCCGACTAGCGGGGGTTCTCAAGAGACCCAGTACTTC.